This T cell receptor beta chain appears in the sequencing data of a study of cytomegalovirus exposure and HLA in healthy donors. The overall study: As an earlier analysis found, 150 million to 200 million T cells yielded fewer than 130 million unique TCR beta sequences.

Whole-study results and caveats: A later analysis found TCR association rates differed by HLA locus, highest for DRB1 and lowest for HLA-C. The study dropped some indistinguishable V segments, TRBV6-2 and TRBV6-3 among them.

Trimming removed 2 bases at V and 4 bases at J, with 3 bases between. In germline, CDR1 is SGHVS, CDR2 FNYEAQ. The CDR3 length is 11 residues. PCR used 60 Vbeta primers and 13 Jbeta primers. Libraries were prepared by immunoSEQ multiplex PCR; TCRdb keeps only in-frame clonotypes and omits some of them. The table includes more than 85,000 clones, just under 80% detected once. Of note for this clone: The antigen is undetermined.

Sequenced input: PBMCs. This sequence originates from a man younger than 40 in good health and CMV-seronegative. The V gene is TRBV7-6, the J gene TRBJ2-7; D remains unclear. CDR3 region: CASSLPYEQYF. DNA of the CDR3: TGTGCCAGCAGCTTACCTTACGAGCAGTACTTC.